This T cell receptor beta chain was sequenced in a study of cytomegalovirus exposure and HLA in healthy donors. Study context: Later, an analysis reported that the 95 to 150 validation repertoires had used the same platform as the 500 to 800 first-cohort repertoires.

This CDR3 is built from 15 residues. V dropped 2 bases and J dropped 2; count of bases not matched to a gene: 3. Germline values: CDR1 SGHRS, CDR2 YFSETQ. The assay was immunoSEQ multiplex PCR, and TCRdb's table has in-frame clones only and misses some. Here the sample spans some 130,000 clones, approximately 92% being singletons. This clonotype was obtained from a woman under 30 in good health and CMV-seronegative. The specimen sequenced was PBMCs. The V and J genes are TRBV5-1 and TRBJ1-3; 8 nucleotides align to TRBD1. Written as DNA, the CDR3 is TGCGCCAGCAGCTTTGACAGGGGTCCTGGAAACACCATATATTTT. It specifies CASSFDRGPGNTIYF.